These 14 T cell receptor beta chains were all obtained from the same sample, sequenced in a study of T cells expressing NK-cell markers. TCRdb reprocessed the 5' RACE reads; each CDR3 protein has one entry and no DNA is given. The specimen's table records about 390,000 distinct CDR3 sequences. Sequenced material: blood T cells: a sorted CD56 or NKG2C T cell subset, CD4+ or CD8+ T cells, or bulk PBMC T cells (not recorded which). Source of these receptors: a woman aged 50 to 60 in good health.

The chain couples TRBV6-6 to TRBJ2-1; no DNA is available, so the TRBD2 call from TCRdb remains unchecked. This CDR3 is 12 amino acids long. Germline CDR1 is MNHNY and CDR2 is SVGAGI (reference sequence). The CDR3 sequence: CASRGLAHEQFF.

CDR3: CASSFSGQGSDTQYF. This chain connects TRBV7-9 to TRBJ2-3; TCRdb's D gene call, TRBD1, goes unchecked for lack of DNA. Germline V gene sequence: CDR1 SEHNR, CDR2 FQNEAQ (reference sequence). The CDR3 is made up of 15 amino acids.

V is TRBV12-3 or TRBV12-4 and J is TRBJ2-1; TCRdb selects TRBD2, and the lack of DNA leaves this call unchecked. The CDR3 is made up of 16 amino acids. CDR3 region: CASRDRGTRGPHEQFF.

CDR3 sequence reads: CASSQRLPTSGRGEQFF. This sequence joins TRBV4-1 and TRBJ2-1; checking the TCRdb D call of TRBD2 is not possible without DNA. CDR1 MGHRA and CDR2 YSYEKL come from the germline V gene. This CDR3 contains 17 residues.

CDR3 protein: CASSLQGRGDNEQFF. The J gene is TRBJ2-1, the V gene TRBV7-9; TCRdb selects TRBD1, and the lack of DNA leaves this call unchecked. The CDR3 runs 15 residues. Per the germline V gene, CDR1 is SEHNR and CDR2 is FQNEAQ (reference sequence).

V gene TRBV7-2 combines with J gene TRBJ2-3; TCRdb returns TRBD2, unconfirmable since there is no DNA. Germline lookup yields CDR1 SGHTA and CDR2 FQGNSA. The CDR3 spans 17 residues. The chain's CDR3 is CASSKIGTSGRTDTQYF.

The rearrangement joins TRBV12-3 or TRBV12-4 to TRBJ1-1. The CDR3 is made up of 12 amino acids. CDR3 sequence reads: CASSLEGYGAFF.

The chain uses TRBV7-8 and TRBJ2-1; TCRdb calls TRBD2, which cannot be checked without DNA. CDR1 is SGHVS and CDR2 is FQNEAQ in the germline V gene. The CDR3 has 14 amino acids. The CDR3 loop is CASSSRGGTDEQFF. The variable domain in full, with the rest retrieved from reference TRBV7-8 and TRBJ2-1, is GAGVSQSPRYKVAKRGQDVALRCDPISGHVSLFWYQQALGQGPEFLTYFQNEAQLDKSGLPSDRFFAERPEGSVSTLKIQRTQQEDSAVYLCASSSRGGTDEQFFGPGTRLTVL.

The CDR3 is CASSILIVAGSGNTIYF. The chain recombines TRBV19 with TRBJ1-3; TCRdb outputs TRBD1, but without DNA this stays unchecked. The CDR3 runs 17 residues. CDR1 and CDR2 from the germline V gene are LNHDA and SQIVND (reference sequence).

The CDR3 protein is CATALASGSGETQYF. The rearrangement uses TRBV7-3 and TRBJ2-5; TCRdb's D gene call, TRBD2, goes unchecked for lack of DNA. CDR1 is SGHTA, CDR2 FQGTGA, per germline. This CDR3 region has 15 residues.

The CDR3: CAWNPPQGGDTEAFF. The V gene is TRBV30, the J gene TRBJ1-1; TCRdb reports TRBD1, a call that lacks DNA to check it against. This CDR3 spans 15 amino acids. Germline-derived CDR1 and CDR2 are GTSNPN and SVGIG (reference sequence).

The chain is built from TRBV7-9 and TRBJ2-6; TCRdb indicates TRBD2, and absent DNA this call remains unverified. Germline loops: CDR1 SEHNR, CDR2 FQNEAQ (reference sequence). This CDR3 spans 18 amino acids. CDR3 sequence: CASSLGLRGGSGANVLTF.

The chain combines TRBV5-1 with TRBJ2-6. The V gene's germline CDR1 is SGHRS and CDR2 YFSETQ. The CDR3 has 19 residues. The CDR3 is CASSSGAYGLKVGANVLTF.

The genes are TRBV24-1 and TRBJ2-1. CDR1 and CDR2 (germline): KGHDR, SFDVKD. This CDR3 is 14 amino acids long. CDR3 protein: CATSDKFSYNEQFF.